This T cell receptor (beta chain) was profiled in a study of Ad26.COV2.S vaccination and SARS-CoV-2 variants. Study-wide findings and caveats: Substantial post-vaccination breadth of spike-specific CD8+ and CD4+ T cell responses was reported.

CDR3 length: 17 residues. Germline V gives CDR1 SGHVS, CDR2 FNYEAQ. The V gene lost 2 bases and the J gene lost 2 bases, with 19 bases spanning the gap. As concerns this clone: Its specificity is unknown.

Clones were sequenced by immunoSEQ multiplex PCR, and TCRdb holds only the in-frame ones, with some missing. The sample carries some 250,000 clones, around 89% recorded once. The treatment here: around 19 received Ad26.COV2.S at low or high dose, single or two shots; about 5 received placebo; per-sample allocation not given. After the first vaccine or placebo injection, samples were drawn on day 63. The genes are TRBV7-6 and TRBJ2-7, with a tentative D call TRBD2 (6 bases). This sequence was found in a person between 18 and 65 years old who received the Ad26.COV2.S COVID-19 vaccine or a placebo. The sequencing here drew on peripheral blood, taken in a trial of Ad26.COV2.S vaccine versus placebo. The DNA for the CDR3 is TGTGCCAGCAGCTTAACCGCCGGGACTCAATCCACCTACGAGCAGTACTTC. Translation: CASSLTAGTQSTYEQYF. Combining the CDR3 with reference TRBV7-6 and TRBJ2-7 gives the whole variable domain GAGVSQSPRYKVTKRGQDVALRCDPISGHVSLYWYRQALGQGPEFLTYFNYEAQQDKSGLPNDRFSAERPEGSISTLTIQRTEQRDSAMYRCASSLTAGTQSTYEQYFGPGTRLTVT.